The 17 T cell receptor beta chains given below trace back to one sample, sequenced in a study of T cell responses to AZD1222 COVID-19 vaccine. Clones were read by immunoSEQ multiplex PCR, and TCRdb kept only the in-frame ones, dropping some. The sample shows roughly 97,000 clones, over 75% of them seen only once. Sequencing used peripheral blood, obtained on day 0 of AZD1222 vaccination. The receptor set was obtained from an adult in good health.

The chain has TRBV5-5 and TRBJ1-1, with D uncertain. The CDR3 loop spans 14 amino acids. Germline V CDR1 and CDR2: SGHKS, YYEKEE (reference sequence). Trimming removed 0 bases at V and 4 bases at J, with 10 bases between. The DNA of the CDR3 is TGTGCCAGCAGCTTGGTTCGGGGTAGCACTGAAGCTTTCTTT. This codes for CASSLVRGSTEAFF.

This sequence joins TRBV9 and TRBJ2-7; 8 nucleotides line up with TRBD2. V gave up 4 bases and J gave up 2 bases; unmatched junction bases: 11. The CDR3 is made up of 16 amino acids. CDR1 is SGDLS, CDR2 YYNGEE, per germline. The DNA of the CDR3 is TGTGCCAGCAGCCTGAGGTACGGGGGGGCCGCCTACGAGCAGTACTTC. The encoded protein is CASSLRYGGAAYEQYF.

The V call is TRBV18, the J call TRBJ1-2, with TRBD1 identical over 9 bases. In germline, CDR1 is KGHSH, CDR2 LQKENI. The CDR3 loop spans 13 amino acids. V gave up 3 bases and J gave up 6 bases; unmatched junction bases: 2. The chain's CDR3 is CASSPGQGDGYTF. The CDR3 nucleotides are TGTGCCAGCTCACCGGGACAGGGAGATGGCTACACCTTC. Combining the CDR3 with reference TRBV18 and TRBJ1-2 gives the whole variable domain NAGVMQNPRHLVRRRGQEARLRCSPMKGHSHVYWYRQLPEEGLKFMVYLQKENIIDESGMPKERFSAEFPKEGPSILRIQQVVRGDSAAYFCASSPGQGDGYTFGSGTRLTVV.

The chain links TRBV5-1 to TRBJ1-1; tentatively, D is TRBD1 (6 bases). Germline V gene sequence: CDR1 SGHRS, CDR2 YFSETQ. Deletions cut 4 bases from V and 0 bases from J, with 10 bases between. The CDR3 runs 14 residues. The CDR3 loop is CASSRNRVNTEAFF. The CDR3 region has the DNA TGCGCCAGCAGCAGAAACAGGGTGAACACTGAAGCTTTCTTT.

The V gene is TRBV19, the J gene TRBJ1-2, with D unresolved. Germline CDR1 reads LNHDA; CDR2 reads SQIVND (reference sequence). The CDR3 extends over 15 amino acids. V lost 3 bases and J lost 3, with 14 bases in between. The CDR3 DNA reads as TGTGCCAGTAGTATGTCGGAGGATGGGGACTATGGCTACACCTTC. Protein: CASSMSEDGDYGYTF.

The chain is built from TRBV6-6 and TRBJ2-7, with 7 bases matching TRBD1. With 6 bases clipped from V and 2 bases from J, the junction kept 22 bases outside the gene matches. Germline CDR1 is MNHNY and CDR2 is SVGAGI (reference sequence). This CDR3 has 19 amino acids. CDR3 region: CASSRERKTGIKGPYEQYF. CDR3 DNA: TGTGCCAGCAGCCGAGAGAGAAAGACAGGGATAAAAGGGCCCTACGAGCAGTACTTC.

V is TRBV27 and J is TRBJ1-6; 12 nucleotides line up with TRBD1. The CDR3 is 14 amino acids. CDR1 is MNHEY and CDR2 is SMNVEV in the germline V gene (reference sequence). J was trimmed by 9 bases and V by 6 bases; bases with no gene match: 3. CDR3 amino acids: CASSWGQGASPLHF. The CDR3 nucleotides are TGTGCCAGCAGCTGGGGACAGGGGGCTTCACCCCTCCACTTT.

This chain uses TRBV4-1 with TRBJ1-4, with D perhaps matching TRBD1 (5 bases). The length of the CDR3 is 16 residues. V was cut by 4 bases and J by 4 bases, with 16 bases left in between. From germline, CDR1 is MGHRA and CDR2 YSYEKL. The CDR3 loop is CASSRTPGPYNEKLFF. The CDR3 DNA sequence: TGCGCCAGCAGCCGAACACCGGGACCCTATAATGAAAAACTGTTTTTT.

V is TRBV5-5 and J is TRBJ1-2; weak D call: TRBD1 (5 bases). V lost 3 bases and J lost 7, with 16 bases in between. The CDR3 totals 14 residues. Germline values: CDR1 SGHKS, CDR2 YYEKEE (reference sequence). The CDR3 nucleotides read TGTGCCAGCAGCTGGAGAGACAGCTTCGGTGGCTACACCTTC. Amino acid sequence: CASSWRDSFGGYTF. Variable domain in full (rest from reference TRBV5-5 and TRBJ1-2): DAGVTQSPTHLIKTRGQQVTLRCSPISGHKSVSWYQQVLGQGPQFIFQYYEKEERGRGNFPDRFSARQFPNYSSELNVNALLLGDSALYLCASSWRDSFGGYTFGSGTRLTVV.

The chain links TRBV19 to TRBJ2-3, with TRBD1 identical over 7 bases. The CDR3 extends over 14 amino acids. From germline, CDR1 is LNHDA and CDR2 SQIVND (reference sequence). V lost 2 bases and J lost 6; bases outside the gene matches: 5. For the CDR3, the DNA is TGTGCCAGTAGTATAAAGGGGGCATCGGATACGCAGTATTTT. This sequence encodes CASSIKGASDTQYF.

The chain combines TRBV30 with TRBJ1-1; D gene unclear. The V and J ends lost 0 bases and 1 base respectively, with 6 bases between them. The CDR3 loop spans 13 amino acids. Germline V gene sequence: CDR1 GTSNPN, CDR2 SVGIG (reference sequence). As DNA, the CDR3 is TGTGCCTGGAGTGTAGTTCGGAACACTGAAGCTTTCTTT. Protein: CAWSVVRNTEAFF.

The chain employs TRBV6-2 or TRBV6-3 and TRBJ2-3; D gene uncertain. Trimming took off 1 base at V and 8 bases at J, with 16 bases between the two ends. The CDR3 is made up of 15 amino acids. The germline V gene encodes CDR1 MNHEY and CDR2 SVGEGT. As DNA, the CDR3 is TGTGCCAGCAGTTACTATACGTCGGATATAGGTACGCAGTATTTT. It yields the protein CASSYYTSDIGTQYF.

This chain joins TRBV12-5 and TRBJ1-4; D call uncertain. CDR1 LGHNT and CDR2 FRNRAP come from the germline V gene. V gave up 4 bases and J gave up 6 bases, with 3 bases separating them. The CDR3 runs 11 residues. CDR3 loop: CASGYDEKLFF. In DNA, the CDR3 is TGTGCTAGTGGTTACGATGAAAAACTGTTTTTT.

V and J are TRBV5-1 and TRBJ2-3; D not resolved. The ends were cut back, 3 bases at V and 4 bases at J, with 15 bases in the middle. The CDR3 runs to 15 residues. Germline V gene sequence: CDR1 SGHRS, CDR2 YFSETQ. The CDR3 nucleotides are TGCGCCAGCAGCTCCACGGGCCAAGTGGCAGATACGCAGTATTTT. Protein: CASSSTGQVADTQYF.

V gene TRBV9 combines with J gene TRBJ1-3, with D hard to call. V was trimmed by 0 bases and J by 0 bases, leaving 10 bases between them. CDR3 size: 16 residues. The germline V gene has CDR1 SGDLS and CDR2 YYNGEE. DNA for the CDR3: TGTGCCAGCAGCGTAGGAAGGGTGACCTCTGGAAACACCATATATTTT. Protein sequence: CASSVGRVTSGNTIYF.

J is TRBJ1-5 and V is TRBV4-1, with a weak D call TRBD1 (5 bases). Trimming shortened V by 0 bases and J by 6 bases, and 12 bases separated the two germline ends. Per germline, CDR1 MGHRA and CDR2 YSYEKL. The CDR3 spans 15 residues. CDR3 in amino acids: CASSQDWRQSQPQHF. As DNA, the CDR3 is TGCGCCAGCAGCCAAGATTGGCGACAGTCTCAGCCCCAGCATTTT.

This clone was seen a single time. The chain recombines TRBV10-1 with TRBJ2-2; TRBD1 matches 9 bases. CDR3 length equals 17 residues. Germline V gene data show CDR1 as WNHNN and CDR2 as SYGVQD (reference sequence). The ends lost 3 bases at V and 5 bases at J; junction bases unmatched: 10. CDR3 residues: CASSEITGTGRTGELFF. The CDR3 DNA reads TGCGCCAGCAGTGAAATCACCGGGACAGGGAGGACCGGGGAGCTGTTTTTT.